Each of the 29 T cell receptor beta chains below was sequenced from the same sample in a study of T cells expressing NK-cell markers. TCRdb re-called the 5' RACE reads and gives one entry per CDR3 protein, without DNA. This listing includes about 550,000 distinct CDR3 sequences. The sample taken for sequencing was blood T cells: a sorted CD56 or NKG2C T cell subset, CD4+ or CD8+ T cells, or bulk PBMC T cells (not recorded which). These receptors were collected from a young man in good health.

The rearrangement joins TRBV12-3 or TRBV12-4 to TRBJ2-2; the D gene TCRdb calls, TRBD2, cannot be checked with no DNA. The CDR3 runs to 16 residues. CDR3 region: CASRLSGRAVVGELFF.

The rearrangement uses TRBV12-3 or TRBV12-4 and TRBJ1-1; there is no DNA to check the TCRdb D call of TRBD1. This CDR3 contains 14 residues. CDR3 region: CASSSRDRVTEAFF.

V gene TRBV7-9 combines with J gene TRBJ2-7; TCRdb's D call of TRBD1 is untestable without DNA. Germline loops: CDR1 SEHNR, CDR2 FQNEAQ (reference sequence). This CDR3 is built from 16 residues. This chain's CDR3 is CASSLPGGAGRGEQYF.

The genes are TRBV28 and TRBJ1-4; with no DNA, the TCRdb D assignment of TRBD1 cannot be verified. Germline-derived CDR1 and CDR2 are MDHEN and SYDVKM. There are 14 residues in the CDR3. CDR3 sequence: CASSRRGRNEKLFF.

This chain uses TRBV6-5 with TRBJ2-3; the D gene TCRdb calls, TRBD2, cannot be checked with no DNA. Germline assignment: CDR1 MNHEY and CDR2 SVGAGI. This CDR3 has 18 amino acids. CDR3 amino acids: CASSYPGRLAASTDTQYF.

V is TRBV5-1 and J is TRBJ1-2. The CDR3 is made up of 15 amino acids. Germline CDR1 SGHRS, CDR2 YFSETQ. This CDR3 is CASRRRTESAYGYTF.

J is TRBJ2-3 and V is TRBV6-1; lacking DNA, the TRBD2 call made by TCRdb goes unchecked. CDR3 length: 15 amino acids. CDR1 MNHNS and CDR2 SASEGT come from the germline V gene. The CDR3 reads CASSPEGPRADTQYF.

This chain connects TRBV9 to TRBJ1-6. CDR3 length: 15 residues. Germline CDR1 reads SGDLS; CDR2 reads YYNGEE. The CDR3 sequence is CASRSGSSYNSPLHF.

The genes are TRBV6-5 and TRBJ2-1; lacking DNA, the TRBD1 call made by TCRdb goes unchecked. Germline V gene sequence: CDR1 MNHEY, CDR2 SVGAGI. The CDR3 covers 15 residues. This CDR3 reads CASSSHQLKGNEQFF.

This sequence joins TRBV7-3 and TRBJ1-1. Per germline, CDR1 SGHTA and CDR2 FQGTGA. The CDR3 has 14 residues. The CDR3 here is CASSASGGDTEAFF.

The chain links TRBV7-2 to TRBJ2-5; without DNA, the TCRdb call of TRBD2 cannot be checked. This CDR3 is 15 amino acids long. The germline gives CDR1 SGHTA, CDR2 FQGNSA. The CDR3 sequence is CASSPLDPAQETQYF. Full variable domain (outside the CDR3, taken from reference TRBV7-2 and TRBJ2-5): GAGVSQSPSNKVTEKGKDVELRCDPISGHTALYWYRQSLGQGLEFLIYFQGNSAPDKSGLPSDRFSAERTGGSVSTLTIQRTQQEDSAVYLCASSPLDPAQETQYFGPGTRLLVL.

The gene calls are TRBV6-1 and TRBJ2-1; TCRdb's D call of TRBD2 is untestable without DNA. In germline, CDR1 is MNHNS, CDR2 SASEGT. The CDR3 contains 17 residues. CDR3: CASSPVGDPAGANEQFF.

CDR3 region: CASSQHPIRAGGELFF. The J gene is TRBJ2-2, the V gene TRBV14; TCRdb calls TRBD1, which cannot be checked without DNA. CDR1 SGHDN and CDR2 FVKESK come from the germline V gene. The length of the CDR3 is 16 residues.

The rearrangement joins TRBV4-3 to TRBJ2-1. From germline, CDR1 is LGHNA and CDR2 YSLEER. This CDR3 has 16 residues. CDR3: CASSQEARHVYNEQFF.

The CDR3 reads CASSLRMAGTYNEQFF. The genes are TRBV6-1 and TRBJ2-1; TCRdb indicates TRBD2, and absent DNA this call remains unverified. The length of the CDR3 is 16 residues. The germline V gene has CDR1 MNHNS and CDR2 SASEGT.

This chain links TRBV9 with TRBJ1-1. The CDR3 covers 14 residues. CDR1 is SGDLS and CDR2 is YYNGEE in the germline V gene. CDR3 protein: CASSVEAGGSEAFF.

This rearrangement joins TRBV7-9 to TRBJ2-7. Germline-derived CDR1 and CDR2 are SEHNR and FQNEAQ (reference sequence). The CDR3 is 13 amino acids. The CDR3 loop reads CASTTLTGNEQYF. Full variable domain (outside the CDR3, taken from reference TRBV7-9 and TRBJ2-7): DTGVSQNPRHKITKRGQNVTFRCDPISEHNRLYWYRQTLGQGPEFLTYFQNEAQLEKSRLLSDRFSAERPKGSFSTLEIQRTEQGDSAMYLCASTTLTGNEQYFGPGTRLTVT.

The chain links TRBV12-3 or TRBV12-4 to TRBJ2-7; the D call from TCRdb, TRBD2, cannot be confirmed without DNA. The CDR3 covers 15 residues. CDR3 sequence reads: CASSFGGESSYEQYF.

This chain joins TRBV2 and TRBJ2-7. Germline lookup yields CDR1 SNHLY and CDR2 FYNNEI. The CDR3 totals 15 residues. CDR3 protein: CASSEQPVGSYEQYF.

The chain has TRBV6-6 and TRBJ1-1; TCRdb returns TRBD1, unconfirmable since there is no DNA. Germline V gene lookup returns CDR1 MNHNY and CDR2 SVGAGI (reference sequence). The CDR3 consists of 13 residues. Here the CDR3 reads CASSLPGDTEAFF.

The rearrangement joins TRBV15 to TRBJ1-1; TCRdb reports TRBD1, a call that lacks DNA to check it against. The CDR3 is 15 amino acids. Per germline, CDR1 LNHNV and CDR2 YYDKDF (reference sequence). CDR3: CATSKDRGMNTEAFF.

V gene TRBV19 combines with J gene TRBJ2-5; TCRdb's assignment of TRBD2 cannot be checked, as there is no DNA. This CDR3 contains 17 residues. Per germline, CDR1 LNHDA and CDR2 SQIVND (reference sequence). CDR3: CASSIGAGTPQEETQYF.

The CDR3 loop reads CASSQDRAGEQYF. The genes are TRBV18 and TRBJ2-7; TCRdb indicates TRBD1, and absent DNA this call remains unverified. This CDR3 has 13 residues. The germline V gene has CDR1 KGHSH and CDR2 LQKENI.

The chain recombines TRBV6-5 with TRBJ2-5; TCRdb reports TRBD1, a call that lacks DNA to check it against. Per germline, CDR1 MNHEY and CDR2 SVGAGI. CDR3 length equals 18 residues. Here the CDR3 reads CASRTRKATENGGETQYF.

This chain connects TRBV28 to TRBJ2-7; with no DNA, the TCRdb D assignment of TRBD1 cannot be verified. The CDR3 is made up of 15 amino acids. Germline V gives CDR1 MDHEN, CDR2 SYDVKM. The CDR3 loop is CASSYPGTASYEQYF.

The rearrangement links TRBV7-3 to TRBJ1-1; the D gene TCRdb calls, TRBD1, cannot be checked with no DNA. Germline CDR1 and CDR2: SGHTA and FQGTGA. CDR3 size: 14 residues. The CDR3 region is CASSFMGQLTEAFF.

V usage is TRBV7-2 and J usage is TRBJ1-1. The length of the CDR3 is 17 residues. CDR1 and CDR2 from the germline V gene are SGHTA and FQGNSA. The CDR3 sequence is CASSSARLLAGNTEAFF.

The chain combines TRBV20-1 with TRBJ1-5; checking the TCRdb D call of TRBD1 is not possible without DNA. CDR1 is DFQATT, CDR2 SNEGSKA, per germline (reference sequence). The CDR3 is 18 residues long. Here the CDR3 reads CSARDVRGGTVANQPQHF.

V gene TRBV11-2 combines with J gene TRBJ2-6; TCRdb indicates TRBD2, and absent DNA this call remains unverified. The CDR3 extends over 18 amino acids. CDR1 is SGHAT and CDR2 is FQNNGV in the germline V gene. The CDR3 is CASSLKGLRYSGANVLTF. Based on the CDR3 plus reference TRBV11-2 and TRBJ2-6, the full variable domain is EAGVAQSPRYKIIEKRQSVAFWCNPISGHATLYWYQQILGQGPKLLIQFQNNGVVDDSQLPKDRFSAERLKGVDSTLKIQPAKLEDSAVYLCASSLKGLRYSGANVLTFGAGSRLTVL.